This T cell receptor beta chain is drawn from a study of T cell responses to AZD1222 COVID-19 vaccine. Study-level points and caveats: Clonal diversity was possibly underestimated; the donors were predominantly white British and more often female.

The germline CDR1 and CDR2 sequences are SQVTM and ANQGSEA. This CDR3 is 15 amino acids long. The V gene end was trimmed by 4 bases and the J gene end by 4 bases; junction bases not matched to a gene: 10. As to this clone: Antigen unknown.

The assay was immunoSEQ multiplex PCR, and TCRdb's table has in-frame clones only and misses some. The sample has some 250,000 clones, 90% to 95% seen once. The chain is built from TRBV29-1 and TRBJ2-3; 8 nucleotides agree with TRBD2. This sample comprised peripheral blood, obtained 28 days after the second AZD1222 dose. The sequence came from an adult who received the AZD1222 COVID-19 vaccine. The CDR3 sequence is CSVGRAGVFADTQYF. The CDR3 bases are TGCAGCGTTGGTCGAGCGGGAGTATTTGCAGATACGCAGTATTTT.